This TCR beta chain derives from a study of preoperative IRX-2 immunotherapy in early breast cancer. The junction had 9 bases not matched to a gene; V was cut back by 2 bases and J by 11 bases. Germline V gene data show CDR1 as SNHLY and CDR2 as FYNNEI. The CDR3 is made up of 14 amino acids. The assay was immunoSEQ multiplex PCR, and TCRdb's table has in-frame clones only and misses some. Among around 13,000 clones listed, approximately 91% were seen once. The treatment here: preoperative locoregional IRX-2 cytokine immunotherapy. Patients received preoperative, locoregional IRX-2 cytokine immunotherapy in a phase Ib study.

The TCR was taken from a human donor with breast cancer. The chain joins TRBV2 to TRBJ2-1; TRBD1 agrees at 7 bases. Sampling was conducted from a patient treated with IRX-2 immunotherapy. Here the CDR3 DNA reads TGTGCCAGCAGTGAACCCTTGAGGGGGCCCAAGCAGTTCTTC. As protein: CASSEPLRGPKQFF.